These 29 T cell receptor beta chains came from one sample sequenced in a study of blood T cell repertoires in COVID-19. Generated by immunoSEQ multiplex PCR, the TCRdb table keeps only in-frame clones and is missing some. This sample carries around 260,000 clones, approximately 86% of them seen once, and the ten largest clones take about 10%. Sequences were obtained from peripheral blood. These receptor sequences come from a man in his forties who had recovered from COVID-19.

The chain has TRBV11-2 and TRBJ2-5, with 9 positions matching TRBD2. Trimming took 6 bases from V and 5 from J; bases not matched to a gene: 13. Germline assignment: CDR1 SGHAT and CDR2 FQNNGV. The CDR3 extends over 16 amino acids. The CDR3 bases are TGTGCCAGCAGGGGGCGGTGGCTAGCGGGGCAGGAGACCCAGTACTTC. Protein: CASRGRWLAGQETQYF.

The rearrangement joins TRBV5-1 to TRBJ2-1; TRBD2 agrees at 14 bases. The CDR3 runs to 16 residues. The V segment lost 4 bases and the J segment 7 bases; nucleotides outside the gene matches: 7. Per the germline V gene, CDR1 is SGHRS and CDR2 is YFSETQ. The CDR3 loop reads CASSGGTSGSRNEQFF. DNA for the CDR3: TGCGCCAGCAGCGGCGGGACTAGCGGGAGTCGGAATGAGCAGTTCTTC.

This sequence joins TRBV11-2 and TRBJ2-7; 11 positions match TRBD2. V lost 1 base to trimming and J lost 7 bases; unmatched junction nucleotides: 9. Germline CDR1 SGHAT, CDR2 FQNNGV. The CDR3 loop spans 16 amino acids. CDR3 residues: CASSLVSLAGGQEQYF. DNA for the CDR3: TGTGCCAGCAGCTTAGTTTCTCTAGCGGGAGGTCAGGAGCAGTACTTC.

V gene TRBV18 combines with J gene TRBJ1-4, with a tentative D call TRBD1 (5 bases). The germline V gene has CDR1 KGHSH and CDR2 LQKENI. CDR3 length: 15 residues. V lost 6 bases to trimming and J lost 5 bases, with 16 bases between them. CDR3 sequence reads: CASSKGTSINEKLFF. The CDR3 nucleotides are TGTGCCAGCTCCAAAGGGACTTCAATCAATGAAAAACTGTTTTTT.

Concerning this clone: Additional DNA sequences in this sample encode the identical CDR3. The chain employs TRBV7-2 and TRBJ2-7, with 16 bases that match TRBD2. Germline V gene lookup returns CDR1 SGHTA and CDR2 FQGNSA. V was pared by 4 bases and J by 4 bases, with 4 bases of the junction left unmatched. The length of the CDR3 is 16 residues. CDR3 region: CASSSQGLAGGYEQYF. The DNA for the CDR3 is TGTGCCAGCAGCTCACAGGGACTAGCGGGAGGGTACGAGCAGTACTTC.

V and J are TRBV7-2 and TRBJ1-2; weak D call: TRBD1 (6 bases). The CDR3 contains 16 residues. Germline CDR1 is SGHTA and CDR2 is FQGNSA. Trimming removed 7 bases from V and 1 base from J, with 19 bases in between. The CDR3, as DNA: TGTGCCAGCAACCAAGGTGGACAGCTAATTAACTATGGCTACACCTTC. Translation gives CASNQGGQLINYGYTF.

The chain recombines TRBV5-1 with TRBJ2-1; TRBD2 agrees at 11 bases. CDR1 is SGHRS and CDR2 is YFSETQ in the germline V gene. V gave up 4 bases and J gave up 2 bases; unmatched junction bases: 5. The CDR3 consists of 16 residues. In DNA form, the CDR3 reads TGCGCCAGCAGCGGTAGCGGGAGGGCTACCTACAATGAGCAGTTCTTC. This translates into CASSGSGRATYNEQFF.

The CDR3 sequence: CASSPRPGSGSYNEQFF. The CDR3, as DNA: TGTGCCAGCAGCCCACGCCCGGGTAGCGGGTCGTACAATGAGCAGTTCTTC. The V gene is TRBV7-2, the J gene TRBJ2-1; 7 bases align to TRBD2. The CDR3 runs 17 residues. Germline V gene data show CDR1 as SGHTA and CDR2 as FQGNSA. Trimming removed 5 bases from V and 4 bases from J; junction bases left unmatched: 14.

The rearrangement links TRBV7-6 to TRBJ1-5, with D perhaps TRBD1 (5 bases). The CDR3 is 18 amino acids. Germline V gene lookup returns CDR1 SGHVS and CDR2 FNYEAQ. V was shortened by 5 bases and J by 0 bases, with 20 bases between the two germline ends. The CDR3 sequence is CASSLRAPTGYSNQPQHF. The CDR3 bases are TGTGCCAGCAGCCTTAGGGCCCCAACAGGATATAGCAATCAGCCCCAGCATTTT.

The chain uses TRBV11-3 and TRBJ2-7; tentative D call: TRBD2 (5 bases). Germline CDR1 is SGHNT and CDR2 is YENEEA. Trimming left V 4 bases short and J 1 base short, with 8 bases between. The CDR3 runs 13 residues. This CDR3 reads CASSSGISYEQYF. CDR3 sequence (DNA): TGTGCCAGCAGCTCCGGGATTTCCTACGAGCAGTACTTC.

The chain couples TRBV5-8 to TRBJ2-3; TRBD2 matches 10 bases. From germline, CDR1 is SGHTS and CDR2 YDEGEE. This CDR3 is 15 amino acids long. Unmatched junction bases numbered 7, after V lost 7 bases and J lost 2 bases. As DNA, the CDR3 is TGTGCCAGCGGGGCAGCGGGGGGGCCCACAGATACGCAGTATTTT. Its protein product is CASGAAGGPTDTQYF.

CDR3 region: CASSYNRGNYGYTF. The CDR3 region has the DNA TGTGCCAGTAGCTACAACAGGGGCAACTATGGCTACACCTTC. The chain recombines TRBV19 with TRBJ1-2; 7 nucleotides agree with TRBD1. CDR1 LNHDA and CDR2 SQIVND come from the germline V gene (reference sequence). V shed 6 bases, J shed 2 bases, and the junction held 6 bases outside the gene matches. This CDR3 spans 14 amino acids.

The chain links TRBV7-9 to TRBJ1-2, with D possibly TRBD1 on 5 matching bases. This CDR3 has 14 residues. V shed 2 bases and J shed 4 bases, with 11 bases lying between them. Germline lookup yields CDR1 SEHNR and CDR2 FQNEAQ (reference sequence). The CDR3 reads CASSLSQGIYGYTF. The CDR3, as DNA: TGTGCCAGCAGCTTATCTCAGGGAATCTATGGCTACACCTTC.

V is TRBV19 and J is TRBJ1-1; tentative D call: TRBD1 (5 bases). Per germline, CDR1 LNHDA and CDR2 SQIVND (reference sequence). The V gene lost 2 bases and the J gene lost 6 bases, with 10 bases spanning the gap. The CDR3 sequence is 13 residues long. The CDR3 region has the DNA TGTGCCAGTAGTATAAGTGCGGGGGCTGAAGCTTTCTTT. Its protein is CASSISAGAEAFF. Looking up the rest from reference TRBV19 and TRBJ1-1 gives the full variable domain: DGGITQSPKYLFRKEGQNVTLSCEQNLNHDAMYWYRQDPGQGLRLIYYSQIVNDFQKGDIAEGYSVSREKKESFPLTVTSAQKNPTAFYLCASSISAGAEAFFGQGTRLTVV.

The chain uses TRBV19 and TRBJ1-5; 9 nucleotides match TRBD1. The CDR3 consists of 21 residues. Germline CDR1 and CDR2: LNHDA and SQIVND (reference sequence). Germline trimming cut 0 bases from V and 1 base from J; bases unmatched to any gene: 16. CDR3 nucleotide sequence: TGTGCCAGTAGTATAGAGATCTGGACAGGGGCCTGGGAAGAAAGCAATCAGCCCCAGCATTTT. Translated, it gives CASSIEIWTGAWEESNQPQHF.

This rearrangement joins TRBV7-6 to TRBJ2-6, with 12 nucleotides matching TRBD2. The CDR3 extends over 20 amino acids. J gave up 2 bases and V 4 bases, and 12 bases lay outside the gene matches. Germline loops: CDR1 SGHVS, CDR2 FNYEAQ. Here the CDR3 DNA reads TGTGCCAGCAGCTCCCGAGGGGCGACTAGCGGGGGCACTGGGGCCAACGTCCTGACTTTC. Its translation: CASSSRGATSGGTGANVLTF.

This chain connects TRBV19 to TRBJ2-7; D may be TRBD2 (7 bases). Trimming took off 7 bases at V and 9 bases at J, with 19 bases between the two ends. Germline loops: CDR1 LNHDA, CDR2 SQIVND (reference sequence). The CDR3 is 13 residues long. The CDR3 DNA reads as TGTGCCAGTACCGAAGGGGGGGGAATGGTGCAGTACTTC. Amino acids: CASTEGGGMVQYF.

The CDR3 nucleotides read TGCGCCAGCAGCCCATCGCAGGGCTTAGAGACCCAGTACTTC. Amino acids: CASSPSQGLETQYF. This rearrangement joins TRBV5-1 to TRBJ2-5, with TRBD1 as a possible D gene (5 bases). V was shortened by 4 bases and J by 4 bases, with 14 bases between the two germline ends. There are 14 residues in the CDR3. Germline V CDR1 and CDR2: SGHRS, YFSETQ.

The chain has TRBV6-4 and TRBJ2-3, with D tentatively TRBD2 (6 bases). CDR1 and CDR2 from the germline V gene are MRHNA and SNTAGT. Trimming took off 5 bases at V and 0 bases at J, with 9 bases between the two ends. The CDR3 covers 14 residues. CDR3 loop: CASSQSGSTDTQYF. The DNA of the CDR3 is TGTGCCAGCAGTCAAAGCGGGAGCACAGATACGCAGTATTTT.

This clone showed up many times. J is TRBJ2-3 and V is TRBV5-8; the match to TRBD2 covers 9 bases. The germline CDR1 and CDR2 sequences are SGHTS and YDEGEE. Trimming took 3 bases from V and 0 from J; bases not matched to a gene: 8. CDR3 length: 17 residues. CDR3 region: CASSSQRGAYSTDTQYF. The CDR3 nucleotides read TGTGCCAGCAGCTCCCAGCGGGGGGCATATAGCACAGATACGCAGTATTTT.

The V call is TRBV6-1, the J call TRBJ1-6; 7 nucleotides match TRBD1. The CDR3 extends over 17 amino acids. Germline CDR1 reads MNHNS; CDR2 reads SASEGT. Trimming removed 2 bases from V and 6 bases from J; junction bases left unmatched: 10. The CDR3: CASSERTGTTVNSPLHF. The CDR3 DNA follows: TGTGCCAGCAGTGAAAGGACAGGAACGACGGTTAATTCACCCCTCCACTTT.

The V and J genes are TRBV7-9 and TRBJ2-3; possible D gene TRBD2, 6 bases. The CDR3 extends over 11 amino acids. Trimming cost V 3 bases and J 10 bases, with 8 bases left between them. Germline V lookup: CDR1 SEHNR, CDR2 FQNEAQ (reference sequence). CDR3 residues: CASSFASAQYF. In DNA, the CDR3 is TGTGCCAGCAGCTTCGCTAGCGCGCAGTATTTT.

The V call is TRBV10-2, the J call TRBJ2-1; weak D call: TRBD2 (6 bases). Between the trimmed V and J ends, which lost 0 bases and 3 bases, there was a span of 12 bases. Per germline, CDR1 WSHSY and CDR2 SAAADI. This CDR3 comprises 16 residues. The CDR3 region is CASSESTAGFYNEQFF. Here the CDR3 DNA reads TGCGCCAGCAGTGAGTCGACCGCGGGGTTCTACAATGAGCAGTTCTTC.

The chain carries TRBV5-1 and TRBJ1-5, with D unresolved. V shed 2 bases and J shed 0 bases, with 21 bases lying between them. The CDR3 is 19 residues long. Germline CDR1 and CDR2: SGHRS and YFSETQ. CDR3 coding DNA: TGCGCCAGCAGCTTAGACATCTCCCCCACACCCCATAGCAATCAGCCCCAGCATTTT. Translating it yields CASSLDISPTPHSNQPQHF.

CDR3 sequence (DNA): TGTGCCAGTAGACGGGGGGCGCAAGGAATAGCCGGGGAGCTGTTTTTT. Residues: CASRRGAQGIAGELFF. The chain uses TRBV19 and TRBJ2-2; the D gene is possibly TRBD2 (7 bases). V was shortened by 6 bases and J by 6 bases, with 20 bases between the two germline ends. The CDR3 spans 16 residues. Germline CDR1 reads LNHDA; CDR2 reads SQIVND (reference sequence).

J is TRBJ2-5 and V is TRBV6-6, with 10 bases fitting TRBD2. The CDR3 extends over 16 amino acids. With V trimmed by 6 bases and J by 11 bases, 18 bases remained unmatched. Germline CDR1 is MNHNY and CDR2 is SVGAGI (reference sequence). In DNA, the CDR3 is TGTGCCAGCAGAAACGGCCTAGCGGGGGTTTCGGGCCGTCAGTACTTC. Its translation is CASRNGLAGVSGRQYF.

V and J are TRBV5-1 and TRBJ2-3; 11 nucleotides match TRBD2. Germline V gives CDR1 SGHRS, CDR2 YFSETQ. The CDR3 sequence is 14 residues long. V shed 0 bases and J 7 bases; nucleotides not matched to a gene: 1. The CDR3: CASSLASGGYTQYF. The CDR3 DNA is TGCGCCAGCAGCTTGGCTAGCGGGGGGTATACGCAGTATTTT.

The gene calls are TRBV2 and TRBJ1-6, with a possible D match to TRBD1 (5 bases). CDR1 is SNHLY, CDR2 FYNNEI, per germline. CDR3 length equals 16 residues. Trimming removed 7 bases at V and 4 bases at J, with 17 bases between. CDR3 coding DNA: TGTGCCAGCACCCGGGAGGGGCCAGATTATAATTCACCCCTCCACTTT. Translated: CASTREGPDYNSPLHF.

This clone was seen a few times. The J gene is TRBJ2-3, the V gene TRBV10-3; the D is unclear. The length of the CDR3 is 15 residues. Trimming shortened V by 0 bases and J by 4 bases, and 11 bases separated the two germline ends. CDR1 and CDR2 from the germline V gene are ENHRY and SYGVKD. CDR3 amino acids: CAISESRHPPDTQYF. DNA for the CDR3: TGTGCCATCAGTGAGTCGCGACATCCACCAGATACGCAGTATTTT.